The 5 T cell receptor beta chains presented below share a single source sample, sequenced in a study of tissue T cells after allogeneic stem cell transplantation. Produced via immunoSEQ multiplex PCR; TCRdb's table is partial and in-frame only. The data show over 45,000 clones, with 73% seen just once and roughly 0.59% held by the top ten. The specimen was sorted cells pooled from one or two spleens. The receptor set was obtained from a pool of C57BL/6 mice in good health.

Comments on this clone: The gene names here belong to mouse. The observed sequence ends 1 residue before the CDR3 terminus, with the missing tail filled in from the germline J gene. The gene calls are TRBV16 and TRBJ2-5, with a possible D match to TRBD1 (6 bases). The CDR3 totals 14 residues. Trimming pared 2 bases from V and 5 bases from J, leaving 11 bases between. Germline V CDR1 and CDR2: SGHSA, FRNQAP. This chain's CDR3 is CASSLQGRRDTQYF. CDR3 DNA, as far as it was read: TGTGCAAGCAGCTTACAGGGGAGGAGAGACACCCAGTAC.

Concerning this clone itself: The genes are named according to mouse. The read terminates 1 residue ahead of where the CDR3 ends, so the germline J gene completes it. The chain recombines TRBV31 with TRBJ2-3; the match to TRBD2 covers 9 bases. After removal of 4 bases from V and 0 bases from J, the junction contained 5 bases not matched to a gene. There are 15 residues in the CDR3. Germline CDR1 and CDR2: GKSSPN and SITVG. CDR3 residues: CAWTTGGSSAETLYF. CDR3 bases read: TGTGCCTGGACCACTGGGGGGTCTAGTGCAGAAACGCTGTAT.

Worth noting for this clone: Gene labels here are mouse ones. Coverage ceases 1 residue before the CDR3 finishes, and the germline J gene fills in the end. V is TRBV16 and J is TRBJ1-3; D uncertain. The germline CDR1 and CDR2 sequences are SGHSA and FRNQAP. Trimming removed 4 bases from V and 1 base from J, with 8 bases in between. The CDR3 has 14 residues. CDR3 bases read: TGTGCAAGCAGCTCGGCGGAATCTGGAAATACGCTCTAT. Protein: CASSSAESGNTLY. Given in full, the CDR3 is CASSSAESGNTLYF.

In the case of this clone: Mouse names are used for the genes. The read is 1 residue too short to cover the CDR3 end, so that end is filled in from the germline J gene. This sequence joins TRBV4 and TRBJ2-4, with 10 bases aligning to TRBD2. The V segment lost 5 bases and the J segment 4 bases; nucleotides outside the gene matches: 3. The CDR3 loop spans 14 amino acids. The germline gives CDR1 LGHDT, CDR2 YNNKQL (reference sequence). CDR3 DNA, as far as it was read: TGTGCCAGCAGCAGAGGACTGGGGGAAAACACCTTGTAC. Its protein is CASSRGLGENTLY. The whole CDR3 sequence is CASSRGLGENTLYF.

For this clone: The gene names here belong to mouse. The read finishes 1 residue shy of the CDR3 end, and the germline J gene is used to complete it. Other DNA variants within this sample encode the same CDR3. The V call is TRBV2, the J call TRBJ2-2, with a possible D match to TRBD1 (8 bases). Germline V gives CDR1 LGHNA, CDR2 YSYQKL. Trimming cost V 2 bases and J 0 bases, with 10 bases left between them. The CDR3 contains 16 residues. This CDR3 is CASSQTGGANTGQLYF. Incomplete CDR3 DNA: TGTGCCAGCAGCCAAACAGGGGGGGCAAACACCGGGCAGCTCTAC.